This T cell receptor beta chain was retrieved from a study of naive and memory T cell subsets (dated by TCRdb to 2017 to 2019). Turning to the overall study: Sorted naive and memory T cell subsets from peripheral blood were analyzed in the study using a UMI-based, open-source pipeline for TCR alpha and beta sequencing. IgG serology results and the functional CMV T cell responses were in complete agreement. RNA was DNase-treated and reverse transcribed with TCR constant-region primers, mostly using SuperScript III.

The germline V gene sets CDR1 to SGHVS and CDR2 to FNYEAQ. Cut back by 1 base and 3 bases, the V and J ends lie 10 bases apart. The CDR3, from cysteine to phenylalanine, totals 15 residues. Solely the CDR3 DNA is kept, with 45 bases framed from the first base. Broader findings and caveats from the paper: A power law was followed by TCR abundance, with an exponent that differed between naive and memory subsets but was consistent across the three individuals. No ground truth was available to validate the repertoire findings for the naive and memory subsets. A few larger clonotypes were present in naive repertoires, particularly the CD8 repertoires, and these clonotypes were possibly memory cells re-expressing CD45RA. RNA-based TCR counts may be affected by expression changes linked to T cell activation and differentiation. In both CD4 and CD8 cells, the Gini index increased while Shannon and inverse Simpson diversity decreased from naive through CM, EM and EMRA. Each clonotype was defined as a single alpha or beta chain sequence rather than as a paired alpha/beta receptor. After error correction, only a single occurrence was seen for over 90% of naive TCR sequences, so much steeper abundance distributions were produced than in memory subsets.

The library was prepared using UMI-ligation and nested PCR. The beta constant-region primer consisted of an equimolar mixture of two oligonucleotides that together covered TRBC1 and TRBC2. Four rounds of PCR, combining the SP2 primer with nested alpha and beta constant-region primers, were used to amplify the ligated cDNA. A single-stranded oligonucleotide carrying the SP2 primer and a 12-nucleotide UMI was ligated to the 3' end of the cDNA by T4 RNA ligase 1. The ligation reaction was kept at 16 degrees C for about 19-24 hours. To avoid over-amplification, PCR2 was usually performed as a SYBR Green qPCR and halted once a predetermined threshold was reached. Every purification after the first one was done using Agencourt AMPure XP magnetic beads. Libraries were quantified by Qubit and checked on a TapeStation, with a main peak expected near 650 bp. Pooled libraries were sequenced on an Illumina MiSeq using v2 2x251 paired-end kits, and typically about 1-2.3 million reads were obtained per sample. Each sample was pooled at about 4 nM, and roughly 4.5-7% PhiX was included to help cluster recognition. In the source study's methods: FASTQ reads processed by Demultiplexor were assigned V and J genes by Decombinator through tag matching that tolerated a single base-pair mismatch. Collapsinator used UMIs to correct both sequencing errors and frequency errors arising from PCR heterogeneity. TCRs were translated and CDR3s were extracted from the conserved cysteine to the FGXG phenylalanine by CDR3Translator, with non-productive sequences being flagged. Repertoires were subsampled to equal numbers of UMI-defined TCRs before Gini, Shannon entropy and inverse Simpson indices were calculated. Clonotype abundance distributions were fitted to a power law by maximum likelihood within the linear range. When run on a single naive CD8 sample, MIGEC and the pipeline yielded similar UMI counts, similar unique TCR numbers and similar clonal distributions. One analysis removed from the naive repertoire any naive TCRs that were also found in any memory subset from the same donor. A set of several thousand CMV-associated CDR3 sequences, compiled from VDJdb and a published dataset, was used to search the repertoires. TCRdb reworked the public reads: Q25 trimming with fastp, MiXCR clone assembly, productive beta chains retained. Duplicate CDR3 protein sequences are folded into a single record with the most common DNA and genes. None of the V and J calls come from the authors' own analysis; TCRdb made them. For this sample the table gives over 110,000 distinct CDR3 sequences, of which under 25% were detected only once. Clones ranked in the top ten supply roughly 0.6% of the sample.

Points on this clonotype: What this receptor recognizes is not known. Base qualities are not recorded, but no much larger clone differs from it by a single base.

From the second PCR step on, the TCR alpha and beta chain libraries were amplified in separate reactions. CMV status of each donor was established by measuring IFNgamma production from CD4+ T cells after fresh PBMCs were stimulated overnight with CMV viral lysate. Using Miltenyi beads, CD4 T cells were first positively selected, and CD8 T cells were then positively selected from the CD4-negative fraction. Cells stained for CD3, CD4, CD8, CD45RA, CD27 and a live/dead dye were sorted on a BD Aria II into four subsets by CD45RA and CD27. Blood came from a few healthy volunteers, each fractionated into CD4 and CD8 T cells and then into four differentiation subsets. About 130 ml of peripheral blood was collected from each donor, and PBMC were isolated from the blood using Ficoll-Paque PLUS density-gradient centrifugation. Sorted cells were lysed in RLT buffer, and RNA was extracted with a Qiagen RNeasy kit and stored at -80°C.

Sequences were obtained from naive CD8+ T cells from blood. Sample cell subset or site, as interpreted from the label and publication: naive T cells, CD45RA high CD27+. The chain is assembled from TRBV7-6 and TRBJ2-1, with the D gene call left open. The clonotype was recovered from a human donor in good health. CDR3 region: CASSLVGRSYNEQFF. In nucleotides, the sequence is TGTGCCAGCAGCTTAGTTGGCAGAAGCTACAATGAGCAGTTCTTC.